A single sample is the source of the 30 T cell receptor beta chains below, sequenced in a study of blood T cells in healthy people across ages. A sample-barcoded 5' primer and a J-beta primer mix were used in a second PCR of about 7 to 11 cycles. TCRdb processed the 5' RACE reads anew with MiXCR; each CDR3 protein has one entry. Of about 1.4 million distinct CDR3 sequences listed, approximately 59% are singletons. Sequencing was carried out using blood. The receptors shown here come from a man younger than 35 in good health.

This clonotype appeared a few times. The chain carries TRBV13 and TRBJ2-3; a weak D match, TRBD1 (5 bases). Trimming cost V 7 bases and J 9 bases, with 11 bases left between them. This CDR3 spans 11 amino acids. Germline lookup yields CDR1 PRHDT and CDR2 FYEKMQ (reference sequence). CDR3 amino acids: CASTQTATQYF. Written as DNA, the CDR3 is TGTGCCAGCACTCAGACAGCCACGCAGTATTTT.

In nucleotides, the CDR3 is TGCGCCAGCAGCTTGGACAGTATCGGATCTTACGAGCAGTTCTTC. This gives the protein CASSLDSIGSYEQFF. The chain links TRBV5-1 to TRBJ2-1; D unresolved. This CDR3 has 15 amino acids. Germline values: CDR1 SGHRS, CDR2 YFSETQ. V lost 0 bases and J 10 bases, leaving 17 bases between the germline ends.

Notes on this clonotype: This clone may be a read error of a much larger clone one base away. The V call is TRBV20-1, the J call TRBJ2-1; tentative D call: TRBD2 (6 bases). Trimming cost V 3 bases and J 10 bases, with 13 bases left between them. The V gene's germline CDR1 is DFQATT and CDR2 SNEGSKA (reference sequence). The CDR3 is made up of 12 amino acids. CDR3 DNA: TGCAGTGCTAGCGGGAGCTCCTACGAGCAGTTCTTC. It specifies CSASGSSYEQFF.

The chain carries TRBV7-2 and TRBJ2-1; 8 bases line up with TRBD1. After removal of 4 bases from V and 8 bases from J, the junction contained 7 bases not matched to a gene. Germline assignment: CDR1 SGHTA and CDR2 FQGNSA. The length of the CDR3 is 14 residues. The DNA of the CDR3 is TGTGCCAGCAGCTCGGGGCAGGGGGCGGATGAGCAGTTCTTC. It yields the protein CASSSGQGADEQFF.

This clonotype showed up just once. The chain uses TRBV12-3 or TRBV12-4 and TRBJ1-1; TRBD1 is a possible D gene (5 bases). V was clipped by 3 bases and J by 1 base, with 9 bases between them. CDR3 size: 14 residues. CDR3 coding DNA: TGTGCCAGCAGTTTGCCAGGGACGAACACTGAAGCTTTCTTT. This sequence encodes CASSLPGTNTEAFF.

CDR3 DNA sequence: TGCAGTGCTCCCTCGGGCAGGGGGTTGCAAGAGACCCAGTACTTC. It yields the protein CSAPSGRGLQETQYF. The chain is built from TRBV20-1 and TRBJ2-5; TRBD1 aligns across 7 bases. Germline trimming cut 5 bases from V and 2 bases from J; bases unmatched to any gene: 11. From germline, CDR1 is DFQATT and CDR2 SNEGSKA (reference sequence). This CDR3 region has 15 residues.

The genes are TRBV7-9 and TRBJ2-2, with D perhaps assigned TRBD1 or TRBD2 (5 bases each). Looked up from germline, CDR1 is SEHNR and CDR2 is FQNEAQ (reference sequence). The CDR3 has 15 residues. V dropped 5 bases and J dropped 5 bases, with 15 bases sitting between them. CDR3 coding DNA: TGTGCCAGCAGCGACCCGGGACGTAGAACCGGGGAGCTGTTTTTT. This codes for CASSDPGRRTGELFF.

V is TRBV29-1 and J is TRBJ2-4, with D perhaps matching TRBD2 (6 bases). The CDR3 length is 14 residues. Trimming took 7 bases from V and 4 from J, leaving 17 bases between them. Per germline, CDR1 SQVTM and CDR2 ANQGSEA. CDR3 residues: CSAGGNPPKNIQYF. CDR3 DNA: TGCAGCGCCGGAGGGAACCCCCCTAAAAACATTCAGTACTTC.

J is TRBJ2-1 and V is TRBV29-1, with 13 bases identical to TRBD2. CDR1 and CDR2 (germline): SQVTM, ANQGSEA. The CDR3 extends over 18 amino acids. Trimming at V came to 6 bases and at J to 0 bases, leaving 11 bases not matched to a gene. The CDR3 nucleotides read TGCAGCGTCTCGGGACTAGCGGGAACGGCCAGCTCCTACAATGAGCAGTTCTTC. Translation: CSVSGLAGTASSYNEQFF.

This clonotype was seen only a few times. The chain recombines TRBV7-9 with TRBJ2-2, with 11 nucleotides matching TRBD1. This CDR3 comprises 19 residues. Germline V gene sequence: CDR1 SEHNR, CDR2 FQNEAQ (reference sequence). J lost 4 bases, V lost 5 bases, and 15 bases had no gene match. CDR3 DNA: TGTGCCAGCAGCGGCGGGACAGGGGGTAAAGGTCCCTTCACCGGGGAGCTGTTTTTT. Residues: CASSGGTGGKGPFTGELFF.

This sequence joins TRBV20-1 and TRBJ2-1, with TRBD2 identical over 7 bases. J was trimmed by 3 bases and V by 3 bases; bases with no gene match: 8. Germline V gene data show CDR1 as DFQATT and CDR2 as SNEGSKA (reference sequence). The CDR3 is 15 residues long. The CDR3: CSASIGLDDYNEQFF. CDR3 nucleotide sequence: TGCAGTGCTAGTATAGGACTAGACGACTACAATGAGCAGTTCTTC.

This clonotype was recorded once. CDR3 DNA: TGTGCCAGCTACCAAGACAGGATCTACGAGCAGTACTTC. Its translation is CASYQDRIYEQYF. The chain couples TRBV2 to TRBJ2-7; D is possibly TRBD1 (6 bases). The length of the CDR3 is 13 residues. Per germline, CDR1 SNHLY and CDR2 FYNNEI. V was cut by 8 bases and J by 3 bases, with 14 bases left in between.

The gene calls are TRBV24-1 and TRBJ2-2; D might be TRBD2 (7 bases). Per the germline V gene, CDR1 is KGHDR and CDR2 is SFDVKD. V lost 7 bases, J lost 0 bases, and 8 bases lay in between. The CDR3 has 14 amino acids. This CDR3 is CATSGGPNTGELFF. The DNA of the CDR3 is TGTGCCACCAGCGGGGGGCCGAACACCGGGGAGCTGTTTTTT.

This clonotype showed up just once. V gene TRBV3-1 combines with J gene TRBJ2-3, with 8 bases matching TRBD1. Germline CDR1 is LGHDT and CDR2 is YNNKEL (reference sequence). The CDR3 covers 14 residues. After removal of 5 bases from V and 3 bases from J, the junction contained 4 bases not matched to a gene. The CDR3: CASSNRQGTDTQYF. The CDR3 coding sequence is TGTGCCAGCAGCAACCGACAGGGGACAGATACGCAGTATTTT.

This clonotype was recorded once. The V and J genes are TRBV9 and TRBJ2-1; no definite D call. The J call may be faulty, since TRBJ2-7 better matches the DNA end. CDR3 length: 13 residues. Germline V gene data show CDR1 as SGDLS and CDR2 as YYNGEE. CDR3 in amino acids: CASSADQPYEQYF. For the CDR3, the DNA is TGTGCCAGCAGCGCCGATCAACCCTACGAGCAGTACTTC.

The chain links TRBV9 to TRBJ2-1, with D possibly TRBD1 on 6 matching bases. The CDR3 totals 16 residues. Germline values: CDR1 SGDLS, CDR2 YYNGEE. V was cut by 0 bases and J by 0 bases, with 10 bases left in between. The CDR3 spells CASSVGLGGSYNEQFF. In nucleotides, the CDR3 is TGTGCCAGCAGCGTAGGTCTAGGGGGCTCCTACAATGAGCAGTTCTTC.

V is TRBV2 and J is TRBJ2-7; D unclear. CDR1 is SNHLY, CDR2 FYNNEI, per germline. There are 15 residues in the CDR3. Trimming left V 3 bases short and J 1 base short, with 13 bases between. The CDR3 DNA reads as TGTGCCAGCAGTGAGCAGGTCCATTTTTCCTACGAGCAGTACTTC. Protein sequence: CASSEQVHFSYEQYF.

To note about this clonotype: At one end, the junction sequence differs from germline, possibly due to a read error. This chain uses TRBV28 with TRBJ1-2, with 7 bases lining up with TRBD1. The CDR3 runs to 13 residues. The germline V gene encodes CDR1 MDHEN and CDR2 SYDVKM. The chain's CDR3 is CASSDTGDVSYIF. The CDR3 region has the DNA TGTGCCAGCAGTGACACAGGGGATGTTAGCTACATCTTC.

V is TRBV3-1 and J is TRBJ2-3; 7 bases map to TRBD2. V shed 5 bases, J shed 2 bases, and the junction held 10 bases outside the gene matches. Germline V gene sequence: CDR1 LGHDT, CDR2 YNNKEL (reference sequence). The CDR3 is 16 residues long. The CDR3 DNA is TGTGCCAGCAGCAGGCCCGCGGGGGAATCCACAGATACGCAGTATTTT. Translating it yields CASSRPAGESTDTQYF.

J is TRBJ2-7 and V is TRBV2; a weak D match, TRBD2 (5 bases). The CDR3 has 14 amino acids. V shed 5 bases and J shed 0 bases, with 11 bases lying between them. CDR1 and CDR2 (germline): SNHLY, FYNNEI. The CDR3 protein is CASSPEERSYEQYF. CDR3 DNA: TGTGCCAGCAGTCCGGAGGAACGCTCCTACGAGCAGTACTTC.

This clonotype was detected a few times. V is TRBV20-1 and J is TRBJ2-7; D not resolved. V lost 6 bases and J 3 bases, leaving 21 bases between the germline ends. The CDR3 spans 15 residues. Germline V gene sequence: CDR1 DFQATT, CDR2 SNEGSKA (reference sequence). CDR3 residues: CSAPNALGRVYEQYF. The CDR3 nucleotides are TGCAGTGCGCCCAACGCCTTAGGACGGGTCTACGAGCAGTACTTC.

V is TRBV7-8 and J is TRBJ2-1, with 11 bases lining up with TRBD2. J gave up 4 bases and V 5 bases, and 7 bases lay outside the gene matches. The CDR3 spans 16 residues. Germline V lookup: CDR1 SGHVS, CDR2 FQNEAQ. This CDR3 reads CASSRRLAGTYNEQFF. The CDR3 region has the DNA TGTGCCAGCAGCCGTAGACTAGCGGGAACATACAATGAGCAGTTCTTC. The full variable domain, with the rest looked up from reference TRBV7-8 and TRBJ2-1, is GAGVSQSPRYKVAKRGQDVALRCDPISGHVSLFWYQQALGQGPEFLTYFQNEAQLDKSGLPSDRFFAERPEGSVSTLKIQRTQQEDSAVYLCASSRRLAGTYNEQFFGPGTRLTVL.

This clonotype was seen only once. This chain connects TRBV20-1 to TRBJ1-2; D is ambiguous. CDR3 length: 13 amino acids. The germline CDR1 and CDR2 sequences are DFQATT and SNEGSKA (reference sequence). V lost 6 bases and J 5 bases, leaving 16 bases between the germline ends. CDR3 sequence (DNA): TGCAGTGCCCTGGACGGCCTAGCATATGGCTACACCTTC. As protein: CSALDGLAYGYTF.

The chain combines TRBV20-1 with TRBJ2-5; 7 bases are shared with TRBD2. After removal of 6 bases from V and 3 bases from J, the junction contained 7 bases not matched to a gene. Germline V gene data show CDR1 as DFQATT and CDR2 as SNEGSKA (reference sequence). The CDR3 contains 13 residues. This chain's CDR3 is CSAAGEEKETQYF. The CDR3 coding sequence is TGCAGTGCCGCGGGGGAGGAAAAAGAGACCCAGTACTTC.

The chain recombines TRBV5-1 with TRBJ2-7; D may be TRBD2 (5 bases). Germline lookup yields CDR1 SGHRS and CDR2 YFSETQ. This CDR3 spans 14 amino acids. The V end lost 4 bases, the J end lost 4 bases, and 15 bases lay between the germline ends. The CDR3 loop is CASSPGEGEYEQYF. DNA for the CDR3: TGCGCCAGCAGCCCCGGTGAGGGCGAGTACGAGCAGTACTTC.

CDR3 residues: CASRIPGDKDYEQYF. In DNA, the CDR3 is TGTGCCAGCAGAATACCGGGGGACAAGGACTACGAGCAGTACTTC. The chain carries TRBV6-5 and TRBJ2-4; possibly TRBD1 or TRBD2 for D (6 bases each). The DNA end lines up better with TRBJ2-7; the J call may be wrong. The CDR3 sequence is 15 residues long. Per the germline V gene, CDR1 is MNHEY and CDR2 is SVGAGI.

The J gene is TRBJ2-1, the V gene TRBV7-9, with 10 bases fitting TRBD2. The trim removed 5 bases at V and 4 bases at J, leaving 8 bases unmatched. The CDR3 consists of 16 residues. Looked up from germline, CDR1 is SEHNR and CDR2 is FQNEAQ (reference sequence). The CDR3 region has the DNA TGTGCCAGCAGCACTCTAGCGGGAGTCTTGTACAATGAGCAGTTCTTC. Translated: CASSTLAGVLYNEQFF.

This clonotype has only a few counts. J is TRBJ2-1 and V is TRBV7-7, with TRBD2 matching over 10 bases. After removal of 5 bases from V and 8 bases from J, the junction contained 9 bases not matched to a gene. Germline CDR1 SSHAT, CDR2 FNYEAQ (reference sequence). CDR3 length: 15 residues. The CDR3 here is CASSPHPTSGHEQFF. CDR3 DNA sequence: TGTGCCAGCAGCCCTCACCCGACTAGCGGGCATGAGCAGTTCTTC.

V is TRBV7-9 and J is TRBJ1-2; 7 bases line up with TRBD1. This CDR3 has 14 amino acids. Per germline, CDR1 SEHNR and CDR2 FQNEAQ (reference sequence). J lost 8 bases, V lost 3 bases, and 9 bases had no gene match. The CDR3 nucleotides read TGTGCCAGCAGCTTGGACAGGCTTGGAGGGGGCTACACCTTC. Protein product: CASSLDRLGGGYTF.

In this sample, this clonotype turned up a few times. Since a much larger clone is just one base distant, this may be a read error. This chain uses TRBV6-2 or TRBV6-3 with TRBJ1-2; no reliable D call. V was shortened by 2 bases and J by 7 bases, with 14 bases between the two germline ends. The CDR3 length is 14 residues. Germline assignment: CDR1 MNHEY and CDR2 SVGEGT. The CDR3 DNA is TGTGCCAGCAGTTACGCGGCAGCGTTCTCTGGCTACACCTTC. Its protein is CASSYAAAFSGYTF.